Below are 9 T cell receptor beta chains sequenced from a single sample in a study of shared T cell receptors in the human thymus. TCRdb's copy holds only in-frame clones and misses some; the assay was immunoSEQ multiplex PCR. This repertoire shows 500,000 to 750,000 clones, approximately 87% found once; its top ten account for about 0.01%. This sample also belongs to another study, concerning human thymus T cells.

Sequencing was performed on thymocytes. These receptors were collected from a boy under two years old with a congenital heart defect.

This chain joins TRBV14 and TRBJ2-3, with D perhaps TRBD2 (5 bases). V was clipped by 5 bases and J by 2 bases, with 17 bases between them. This CDR3 has 16 amino acids. CDR1 is SGHDN, CDR2 FVKESK, per germline. The CDR3 DNA sequence: TGTGCCAGCAGCAATAATAGCGAACCCCTCACAGATACGCAGTATTTT. Protein product: CASSNNSEPLTDTQYF.

The genes are TRBV12-2 and TRBJ2-1; the D call of TRBD2 is as the table states it, not checked on the DNA. TRBV12-2 is deemed a pseudogene. The CDR3 is 16 residues long. As DNA, the CDR3 is TGTGCAAGTCGCTCCTCTAAAAGCGGGCCCTACAATGAGCAGTTCTTC. This gives the protein CASRSSKSGPYNEQFF.

This clone has a handful of counts. The chain employs TRBV5-1 and TRBJ2-7; D remains ambiguous. V lost 4 bases and J lost 1, with 12 bases in between. Germline CDR1 and CDR2: SGHRS and YFSETQ. This CDR3 region has 14 residues. Here the CDR3 reads CASSPAAVSYEQYF. For the CDR3, the DNA is TGCGCCAGCAGCCCCGCGGCAGTATCCTACGAGCAGTACTTC.

The chain recombines TRBV6-1 with TRBJ2-7; 9 nucleotides agree with TRBD1. CDR3 size: 14 residues. Trimming at V came to 4 bases and at J to 3 bases, leaving 4 bases not matched to a gene. CDR1 and CDR2 (germline): MNHNS, SASEGT. The CDR3 protein is CASSGPGQGYEQYF. As DNA, the CDR3 is TGTGCCAGCAGTGGACCGGGACAGGGCTACGAGCAGTACTTC.

This clone appeared a single time. The chain has TRBV15 and TRBJ2-7; D is unresolved. Trimming took 4 bases from V and 0 from J, leaving 13 bases between them. Germline values: CDR1 LNHNV, CDR2 YYDKDF (reference sequence). The CDR3 loop spans 15 amino acids. CDR3 in DNA: TGTGCCACCAGCAAACAGACCCCAAGCTCCTACGAGCAGTACTTC. Protein sequence: CATSKQTPSSYEQYF.

This chain joins TRBV11-3 and TRBJ1-1; 9 bases are shared with TRBD1. The ends lost 1 base at V and 5 bases at J; junction bases unmatched: 8. CDR1 is SGHNT, CDR2 YENEEA, per germline. The CDR3 runs to 16 residues. The CDR3 DNA sequence: TGTGCCAGCAGCTTAGTTTCGGGGACAGGGTGGACTGAAGCTTTCTTT. Its translation: CASSLVSGTGWTEAFF.

The chain recombines TRBV5-6 with TRBJ2-3, with TRBD1 matching 8 bases. With 0 bases clipped from V and 4 bases from J, the junction kept 7 bases outside the gene matches. CDR3 length: 16 residues. Germline loops: CDR1 SGHDT, CDR2 YYEEEE. As DNA, the CDR3 is TGTGCCAGCAGCTTGGTTGTGCAGGGGGCGGCAGATACGCAGTATTTT. It yields the protein CASSLVVQGAADTQYF.

This sequence joins TRBV27 and TRBJ2-5; D remains ambiguous. The CDR3 extends over 13 amino acids. Germline CDR1 is MNHEY and CDR2 is SMNVEV (reference sequence). V lost 4 bases and J 1 base, leaving 7 bases between the germline ends. CDR3 nucleotides: TGTGCCAGCAGTTCCTTCTTCCAAGAGACCCAGTACTTC. It encodes CASSSFFQETQYF.

This sequence joins TRBV12-5 and TRBJ2-7, with TRBD2 matching over 8 bases. The CDR3 sequence is 15 residues long. Per the germline V gene, CDR1 is LGHNT and CDR2 is FRNRAP. V dropped 2 bases and J dropped 0; count of bases not matched to a gene: 3. CDR3 residues: CASGLREGDSYEQYF. CDR3 nucleotide sequence: TGTGCTAGTGGTTTGCGGGAGGGAGACTCCTACGAGCAGTACTTC.